This TCR beta chain was sequenced in a study of T-cell memory formation after mild COVID-19. Study-wide context: There were largely donor-specific TCR clusters.

Only a few counts were recorded for this clonotype. No antigen is known for it. Germline CDR1 SNHLY, CDR2 FYNNEI. J gave up 7 bases and V 1 base, and 12 bases lay outside the gene matches. CDR3 length: 17 amino acids. MiXCR, applied by TCRdb to the 5' RACE reads, yields one record per CDR3 protein. The data hold more than 300,000 distinct CDR3 sequences, with 20% to 25% observed a single time. Study-wide points: Pre-infection memory carried some responding clones, suggesting that cross-reactive memory joined. Contracting CD4+ clones lay largely in CM and EM, with CD8+ ones residing in EMRA. A balance of CD4 and CD8 characterized clones contracting day 15 to 85, whereas later expanders leaned CD4+.

Sample: PBMCs or a T cell subset sorted from them (not recorded which). The sequence derives from a man between 18 and 29 years old who had mild COVID-19 (a few samples of this study predate the infection). Cell type and time point are not known. V and J are TRBV2 and TRBJ2-5, with TRBD2 matching over 10 bases. In nucleotides, the CDR3 is TGTGCCAGCAGTGAAGGTCCTAGCGGGGGCCCTCAGTGGACCCAGTACTTC. Translation gives CASSEGPSGGPQWTQYF.